The clone carrying this TCR beta chain has a handful of counts. Its antigen is currently unknown. The germline gives CDR1 SEHNR, CDR2 FQNEAQ (reference sequence). CDR3 length equals 12 residues. Trimming took off 8 bases at V and 5 bases at J, with 12 bases between the two ends. This sample was taken from a study of cytomegalovirus exposure and HLA in healthy donors. Study in general: Unique TCR beta sequences numbering approximately 120 million came from around 180 million T cells in an earlier analysis. Study conclusions and caveats: Presence/absence results assume similar sequencing depth per donor, which may not hold. Generally TCR sequences proved uncommon, though certain public TCRs appeared in numerous donors.

60 Vbeta and 13 Jbeta primers were used in PCR. Data came from immunoSEQ multiplex PCR; TCRdb stores just in-frame clones and leaves some out. The sample lists about 260,000 clones, just under 85% occurring once. The receptor was derived from a woman between 40 and 55 years old in good health and CMV-seropositive. The sample was PBMCs. V and J are TRBV7-9 and TRBJ2-5, with D tentatively TRBD2 (6 bases). The DNA for the CDR3 is TGTGCCAGCTTGGGGAGGAGGGAGACCCAGTACTTC. Protein: CASLGRRETQYF.